The rows below give T cell receptor beta chains drawn from one sample of a study of Ad26.COV2.S vaccination and SARS-CoV-2 variants. Some clones are missing from TCRdb's copy, which holds only in-frame ones; the method was immunoSEQ multiplex PCR. The sample consists of 380,000 or so clones, about 85% of them appearing once. Source: peripheral blood, taken in a trial of Ad26.COV2.S vaccine versus placebo. The receptors were sampled from a person aged 18-65 years who received the Ad26.COV2.S COVID-19 vaccine or a placebo. Both conserved end residues are part of each CDR3. Each record gives: V gene, clone size, D gene, J gene, CDR3 DNA, CDR3 protein. D genes are given only for firm matches. Only part of the rows carry a size: once, few, many, or a class if the clone is expanded.

v_call: TRBV5-4; clone_size: few; d_call: TRBD2; j_call: TRBJ2-1; cdr3_nt: TGTGCCAGCAGCTTGTGGTCTAGCGGGGGAACCGACAATGAGCAGTTCTTC; cdr3_aa: CASSLWSSGGTDNEQFF
v_call: TRBV30; clone_size: -; d_call: TRBD1; j_call: TRBJ2-5; cdr3_nt: TGTGCCTGGAGTGTGAAGGTGGCAGGGGGACAAGAGACCCAGTACTTC; cdr3_aa: CAWSVKVAGGQETQYF
v_call: TRBV18; clone_size: -; d_call: -; j_call: TRBJ2-2; cdr3_nt: TGTGCCAGCTCACCATCGAGTGACGGGGAGCTGTTTTTT; cdr3_aa: CASSPSSDGELFF
v_call: TRBV6-1; clone_size: -; d_call: -; j_call: TRBJ2-7; cdr3_nt: TGTGCCAGCAGTGATCTTATCGAGCAGTACTTC; cdr3_aa: CASSDLIEQYF
v_call: TRBV30; clone_size: few; d_call: TRBD1; j_call: TRBJ1-1; cdr3_nt: TGTGCCTGGATCTTCGGGACAGGGAACACTGAAGCTTTCTTT; cdr3_aa: CAWIFGTGNTEAFF
v_call: TRBV28; clone_size: -; d_call: TRBD2; j_call: TRBJ2-5; cdr3_nt: TGTGCCAGCAGTCGTGGACTAGCGGGAGGGGAGACCCAGTACTTC; cdr3_aa: CASSRGLAGGETQYF
v_call: TRBV27; clone_size: -; d_call: -; j_call: TRBJ2-1; cdr3_nt: TGTGCCAGCAGCCGTCGGAACCCCACTGAGCAGTTCTTC; cdr3_aa: CASSRRNPTEQFF
v_call: TRBV11-2; clone_size: -; d_call: -; j_call: TRBJ1-2; cdr3_nt: TGTGCCAGCAGCTTAGTTACAGCTAACTATGGCTACACCTTC; cdr3_aa: CASSLVTANYGYTF
v_call: TRBV30; clone_size: -; d_call: -; j_call: TRBJ1-1; cdr3_nt: TGTGCCTGGAGTGTACTTTCAGGTAGGAACACTGAAGCTTTCTTT; cdr3_aa: CAWSVLSGRNTEAFF
v_call: TRBV5-6; clone_size: -; d_call: -; j_call: TRBJ2-7; cdr3_nt: TGTGCCAGCAGCTTGGAACTGTCCTACGAGCAGTACTTC; cdr3_aa: CASSLELSYEQYF
v_call: TRBV5-1; clone_size: few; d_call: -; j_call: TRBJ1-3; cdr3_nt: TGCGCCAGCAGCTTTACCCAGGGTGCTGGAAACACCATATATTTT; cdr3_aa: CASSFTQGAGNTIYF
v_call: TRBV28; clone_size: -; d_call: -; j_call: TRBJ1-5; cdr3_nt: TGTGCCAGCAGTATACCGCTCCCGAGTAGCAATCAGCCCCAGCATTTT; cdr3_aa: CASSIPLPSSNQPQHF
v_call: TRBV20-1; clone_size: few; d_call: -; j_call: TRBJ2-7; cdr3_nt: TGCAGTGCTTGGGACGGCTACGAGCAGTACTTC; cdr3_aa: CSAWDGYEQYF
v_call: TRBV29-1; clone_size: -; d_call: -; j_call: TRBJ1-5; cdr3_nt: TGCAGCGTTGCAGGGGTTGGCAATCAGCCCCAGCATTTT; cdr3_aa: CSVAGVGNQPQHF
v_call: TRBV6-5; clone_size: -; d_call: TRBD2; j_call: TRBJ2-1; cdr3_nt: TGTGCCAGCACCGTCCCGGGACTAGGGGGCAATGAGCAGTTCTTC; cdr3_aa: CASTVPGLGGNEQFF
v_call: TRBV10-3; clone_size: -; d_call: -; j_call: TRBJ2-2; cdr3_nt: TGTGCCATCAGTGCGTTTCACAGAGACACCGGGGAGCTGTTTTTT; cdr3_aa: CAISAFHRDTGELFF
v_call: TRBV7-3; clone_size: -; d_call: -; j_call: TRBJ2-7; cdr3_nt: TGTGCCAGCAGCTCTTGGGCACTCTCCTACGAGCAGTACTTC; cdr3_aa: CASSSWALSYEQYF
v_call: TRBV7-2; clone_size: -; d_call: TRBD1; j_call: TRBJ1-1; cdr3_nt: TGTGCCAGCAGCTACCAGGGGGGGGCCGTGAACACTGAAGCTTTCTTT; cdr3_aa: CASSYQGGAVNTEAFF
v_call: TRBV30; clone_size: -; d_call: TRBD2; j_call: TRBJ2-1; cdr3_nt: TGTGCCTGGATGGACGGGACTAGCTTCTACAATGAGCAGTTCTTC; cdr3_aa: CAWMDGTSFYNEQFF
v_call: TRBV15; clone_size: -; d_call: -; j_call: TRBJ1-5; cdr3_nt: TGTGCCACCAAGGGGGTGCGGGGGATGGGGCCCCAGCATTTT; cdr3_aa: CATKGVRGMGPQHF
v_call: TRBV6-5; clone_size: -; d_call: -; j_call: TRBJ1-1; cdr3_nt: TGTGCCAGCAGTTATACCCAGGGGAACACTGAAGCTTTCTTT; cdr3_aa: CASSYTQGNTEAFF
v_call: TRBV11-2; clone_size: -; d_call: -; j_call: TRBJ2-3; cdr3_nt: TGTGCCAGCAGCTCAGGGGGGCAGACGAACACAGATACGCAGTATTTT; cdr3_aa: CASSSGGQTNTDTQYF
v_call: TRBV15; clone_size: -; d_call: TRBD1; j_call: TRBJ2-3; cdr3_nt: TGTGCCACCAGCGTGGGGGACAGGTACCCCGGAGATACGCAGTATTTT; cdr3_aa: CATSVGDRYPGDTQYF
v_call: TRBV19; clone_size: -; d_call: TRBD1; j_call: TRBJ1-6; cdr3_nt: TGTGCCAGTAGTATTTTTGGGACAGAGAATTCACCCCTCCACTTT; cdr3_aa: CASSIFGTENSPLHF
v_call: TRBV7-2; clone_size: -; d_call: -; j_call: TRBJ1-1; cdr3_nt: TGTGCCAGCAGCTTAGACCGGAACACTGAAGCTTTCTTT; cdr3_aa: CASSLDRNTEAFF
v_call: TRBV28; clone_size: -; d_call: -; j_call: TRBJ2-3; cdr3_nt: TGTGCCAGCAGCAAAGGGCGGCAGGGTCTAGATACGCAGTATTTT; cdr3_aa: CASSKGRQGLDTQYF
v_call: TRBV30; clone_size: -; d_call: -; j_call: TRBJ2-7; cdr3_nt: TGTGCCTGGAGCGAGGTCCCCTACGAGCAGTACTTC; cdr3_aa: CAWSEVPYEQYF
v_call: TRBV5-6; clone_size: -; d_call: -; j_call: TRBJ1-2; cdr3_nt: TGTGCCAGCAGCTCCTGGTGGGGGGCAGAGGGCTACACCTTC; cdr3_aa: CASSSWWGAEGYTF
v_call: TRBV9; clone_size: -; d_call: -; j_call: TRBJ2-5; cdr3_nt: TGTGCCAGCAGCGTTCACCCGGGACAAAAAGAGACCCAGTACTTC; cdr3_aa: CASSVHPGQKETQYF
v_call: TRBV15; clone_size: -; d_call: -; j_call: TRBJ2-2; cdr3_nt: TGTGCCACCAGCAAAGGGGGGAACAGATTCTCCACCGGGGAGCTGTTTTTT; cdr3_aa: CATSKGGNRFSTGELFF
v_call: TRBV19; clone_size: -; d_call: -; j_call: TRBJ1-1; cdr3_nt: TGTGCCAGTAGTATATATGGGGGAGTTGGAAGAAACACTGAAGCTTTCTTT; cdr3_aa: CASSIYGGVGRNTEAFF
v_call: TRBV5-4; clone_size: once; d_call: -; j_call: TRBJ1-2; cdr3_nt: TGTGCCAGCAGCTCAAATACCCGGACTAACTATGGCTACACCTTC; cdr3_aa: CASSSNTRTNYGYTF
v_call: TRBV30; clone_size: once; d_call: -; j_call: TRBJ1-6; cdr3_nt: TGTGCCTGGAGTGACACTCTTGGGACACATAATTCACCCCTCCACTTT; cdr3_aa: CAWSDTLGTHNSPLHF
v_call: TRBV6-5; clone_size: -; d_call: TRBD1; j_call: TRBJ2-2; cdr3_nt: TGTGCCAGCAGAAAGGGACAGGCGAACACCGGGGAGCTGTTTTTT; cdr3_aa: CASRKGQANTGELFF
v_call: TRBV30; clone_size: many; d_call: -; j_call: TRBJ1-6; cdr3_nt: TGTGCCTGGAGTGTGGGGGCTAATTCACCCCTCCACTTT; cdr3_aa: CAWSVGANSPLHF
v_call: TRBV6-5; clone_size: -; d_call: TRBD1; j_call: TRBJ1-2; cdr3_nt: TGTGCCAGCAGTTTCGCGGCAGGGGGCGATGGCTACACCTTC; cdr3_aa: CASSFAAGGDGYTF
v_call: TRBV28; clone_size: -; d_call: TRBD1; j_call: TRBJ1-1; cdr3_nt: TGTGCCAGCAGTTTATTAGGGACAGGGGTGCAGGTCACTGAAGCTTTCTTT; cdr3_aa: CASSLLGTGVQVTEAFF
v_call: TRBV5-8; clone_size: -; d_call: TRBD1; j_call: TRBJ1-3; cdr3_nt: TGTGCCAGCAGCTTGGCCGGCAGGGGGCATGGAAACACCATATATTTT; cdr3_aa: CASSLAGRGHGNTIYF
v_call: TRBV29-1; clone_size: once; d_call: TRBD1; j_call: TRBJ2-5; cdr3_nt: TGCAGCTCGACGCGGGACAGGGGGCTGGCGACCCAGTACTTC; cdr3_aa: CSSTRDRGLATQYF
v_call: TRBV30; clone_size: -; d_call: -; j_call: TRBJ1-1; cdr3_nt: TGTGCCTGGAGCATCACAGGGAACACTGAAGCTTTCTTT; cdr3_aa: CAWSITGNTEAFF
v_call: TRBV6-2/TRBV6-3; clone_size: -; d_call: TRBD1; j_call: TRBJ2-2; cdr3_nt: TGTGCCAGCAGTTATGGGCCGGGACAGCTGAACACCGGGGAGCTGTTTTTT; cdr3_aa: CASSYGPGQLNTGELFF
v_call: TRBV7-3; clone_size: -; d_call: TRBD1; j_call: TRBJ1-4; cdr3_nt: TGTGCCAGCAGCCCCGGACAGGGTGTAACTAATGAAAAACTGTTTTTT; cdr3_aa: CASSPGQGVTNEKLFF
v_call: TRBV15; clone_size: -; d_call: -; j_call: TRBJ2-2; cdr3_nt: TGTGCCACCAGCAGGCTCAGGGGTGTGACCGGGGAGCTGTTTTTT; cdr3_aa: CATSRLRGVTGELFF
v_call: TRBV6-1; clone_size: -; d_call: TRBD1; j_call: TRBJ1-1; cdr3_nt: TGTGCCAGCAGTGACCCGGGACAGGGGAAAGTTGAAGCTTTCTTT; cdr3_aa: CASSDPGQGKVEAFF
v_call: TRBV7-2; clone_size: -; d_call: -; j_call: TRBJ1-2; cdr3_nt: TGTGCCAGCAGCTTAGCCGGGACATCCGACTATGGCTACACCTTC; cdr3_aa: CASSLAGTSDYGYTF
v_call: TRBV7-3; clone_size: -; d_call: TRBD1; j_call: TRBJ2-7; cdr3_nt: TGTGCCAGCAGCCCGCAGGGACAGTCCTACGAGCAGTACTTC; cdr3_aa: CASSPQGQSYEQYF
v_call: TRBV24-1; clone_size: -; d_call: -; j_call: TRBJ2-1; cdr3_nt: TGTGCCACCAGTGTTGAGGAATACGGTGAGCAGTTCTTC; cdr3_aa: CATSVEEYGEQFF
v_call: TRBV27; clone_size: -; d_call: -; j_call: TRBJ2-1; cdr3_nt: TGTGCCAGCAGCCCAAGACAGATCTCCTACAATGAGCAGTTCTTC; cdr3_aa: CASSPRQISYNEQFF
v_call: TRBV7-2; clone_size: -; d_call: TRBD1; j_call: TRBJ2-2; cdr3_nt: TGTGCCAGCAGCCTCGACAGGGGCACCGGGGAGCTGTTTTTT; cdr3_aa: CASSLDRGTGELFF
v_call: TRBV2; clone_size: few; d_call: -; j_call: TRBJ2-7; cdr3_nt: TGTGCCACCCTATCGGGGCGGACCTACGAGCAGTACTTC; cdr3_aa: CATLSGRTYEQYF
v_call: TRBV4-3; clone_size: -; d_call: TRBD2; j_call: TRBJ2-1; cdr3_nt: TGCGCCAGCAGCCAAGATCTCGGACTAGGGAATGAGCAGTTCTTC; cdr3_aa: CASSQDLGLGNEQFF
v_call: TRBV19; clone_size: few; d_call: -; j_call: TRBJ1-4; cdr3_nt: TGTGCCAGTAGTATAGTCCAGAGTCCGGTGGGTGAAAAACTGTTTTTT; cdr3_aa: CASSIVQSPVGEKLFF
v_call: TRBV6-5; clone_size: -; d_call: TRBD1; j_call: TRBJ1-6; cdr3_nt: TGTGCCAGCTATGACAGGGGACTCGTCATTTCACCCCTCCACTTT; cdr3_aa: CASYDRGLVISPLHF
v_call: TRBV2; clone_size: -; d_call: TRBD2; j_call: TRBJ2-5; cdr3_nt: TGTGCCAGCAGTGAATGGTTAGGCGGGGGGCCAGAGAAAGAGACCCAGTACTTC; cdr3_aa: CASSEWLGGGPEKETQYF
v_call: TRBV30; clone_size: once; d_call: TRBD1; j_call: TRBJ1-6; cdr3_nt: TGTGCCTGGAGTGGGGGGACAGGGAACTCACCCCTCCACTTT; cdr3_aa: CAWSGGTGNSPLHF